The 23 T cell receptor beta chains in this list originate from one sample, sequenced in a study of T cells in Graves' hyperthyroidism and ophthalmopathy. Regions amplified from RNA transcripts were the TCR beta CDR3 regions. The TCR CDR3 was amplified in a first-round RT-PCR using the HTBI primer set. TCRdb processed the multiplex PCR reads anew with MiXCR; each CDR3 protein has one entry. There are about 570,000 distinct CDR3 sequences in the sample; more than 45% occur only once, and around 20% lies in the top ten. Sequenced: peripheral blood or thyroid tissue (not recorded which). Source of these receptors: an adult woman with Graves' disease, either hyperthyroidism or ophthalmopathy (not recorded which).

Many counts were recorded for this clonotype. CDR3 nucleotides: TGTGCCAGCAGATCGGGACAGCTGGACACCGGGGAGCTGTTTTTT. Amino acid sequence: CASRSGQLDTGELFF. V usage is TRBV6-1 and J usage is TRBJ2-2; 7 positions agree with TRBD1. Germline V gene lookup returns CDR1 MNHNS and CDR2 SASEGT. This CDR3 contains 15 residues. Unmatched junction bases numbered 7, after V lost 6 bases and J lost 3 bases.

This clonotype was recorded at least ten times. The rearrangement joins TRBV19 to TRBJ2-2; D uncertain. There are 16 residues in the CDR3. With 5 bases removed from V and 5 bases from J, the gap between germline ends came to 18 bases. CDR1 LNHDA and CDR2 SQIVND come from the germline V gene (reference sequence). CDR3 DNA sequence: TGTGCCAGTAGTTTGTCTCGGAGCCATCCGACCGGGGAGCTGTTTTTT. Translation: CASSLSRSHPTGELFF.

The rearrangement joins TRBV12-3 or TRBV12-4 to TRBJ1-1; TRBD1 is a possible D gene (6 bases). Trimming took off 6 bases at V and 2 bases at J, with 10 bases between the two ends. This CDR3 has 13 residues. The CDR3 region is CASREQGNTEAFF. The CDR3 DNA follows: TGTGCCAGCAGGGAACAGGGAAACACTGAAGCTTTCTTT.

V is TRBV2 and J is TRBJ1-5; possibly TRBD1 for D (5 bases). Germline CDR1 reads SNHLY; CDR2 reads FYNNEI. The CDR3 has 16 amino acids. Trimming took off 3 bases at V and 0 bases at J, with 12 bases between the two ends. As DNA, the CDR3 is TGTGCCAGCAGTGATCCCCGGGGACCTAGCAATCAGCCCCAGCATTTT. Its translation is CASSDPRGPSNQPQHF.

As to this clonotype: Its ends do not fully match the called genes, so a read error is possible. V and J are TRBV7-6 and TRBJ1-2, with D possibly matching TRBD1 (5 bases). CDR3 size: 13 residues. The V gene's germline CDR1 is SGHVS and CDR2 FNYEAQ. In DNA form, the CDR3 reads TGTGCCAGCAGCTTACGGGGCGCATTGGCTGAAGCTTTC. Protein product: CASSLRGALAEAF.

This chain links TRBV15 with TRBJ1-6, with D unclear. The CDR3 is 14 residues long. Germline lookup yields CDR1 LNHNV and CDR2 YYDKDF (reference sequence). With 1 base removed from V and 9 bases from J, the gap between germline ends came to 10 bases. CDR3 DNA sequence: TGTGCCACCAGCAGAGCTGGGGTGTCTTCACCCCTCCACTTT. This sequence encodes CATSRAGVSSPLHF.

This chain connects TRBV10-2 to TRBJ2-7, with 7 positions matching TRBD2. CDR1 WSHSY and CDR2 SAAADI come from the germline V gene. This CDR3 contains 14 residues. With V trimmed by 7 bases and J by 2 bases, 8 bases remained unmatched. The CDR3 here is CASTPAAGAYEQYF. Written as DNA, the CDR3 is TGCGCCAGCACTCCGGCGGCGGGAGCCTACGAGCAGTACTTC.

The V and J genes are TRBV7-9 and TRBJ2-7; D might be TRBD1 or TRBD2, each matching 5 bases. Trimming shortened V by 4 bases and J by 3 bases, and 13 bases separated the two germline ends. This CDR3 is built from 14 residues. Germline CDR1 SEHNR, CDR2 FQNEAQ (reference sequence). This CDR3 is CASSYGTGNYEQYF. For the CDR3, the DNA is TGTGCCAGCAGCTACGGGACGGGAAACTACGAGCAGTACTTC.

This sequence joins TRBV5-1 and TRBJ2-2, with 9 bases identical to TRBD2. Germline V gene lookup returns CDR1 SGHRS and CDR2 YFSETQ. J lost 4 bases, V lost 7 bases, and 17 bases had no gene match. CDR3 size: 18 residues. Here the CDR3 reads CASGSRSGRLEGTGELFF. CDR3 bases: TGCGCCAGCGGCTCACGAAGCGGGAGGCTCGAGGGCACCGGGGAGCTGTTTTTT.

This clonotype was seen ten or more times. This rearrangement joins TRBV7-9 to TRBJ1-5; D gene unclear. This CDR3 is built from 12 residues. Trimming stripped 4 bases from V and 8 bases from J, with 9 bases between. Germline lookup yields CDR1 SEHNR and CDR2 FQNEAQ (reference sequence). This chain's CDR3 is CASSYFREPQHF. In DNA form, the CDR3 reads TGTGCCAGCAGCTACTTTAGGGAGCCCCAGCATTTT.

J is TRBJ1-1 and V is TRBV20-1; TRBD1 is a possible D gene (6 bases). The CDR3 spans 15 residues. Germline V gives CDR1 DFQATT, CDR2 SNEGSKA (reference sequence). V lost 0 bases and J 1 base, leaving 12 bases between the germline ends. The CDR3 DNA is TGCAGTGCTAGAGATTGGCAGGGACAGAACACTGAAGCTTTCTTT. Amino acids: CSARDWQGQNTEAFF.

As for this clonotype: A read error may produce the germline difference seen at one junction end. Written as DNA, the CDR3 is TGTGCCAGCAGCTTAGGGGGAGGTGACACTGGGGAGCTGTTTTTT. Translating it yields CASSLGGGDTGELFF. The chain carries TRBV7-8 and TRBJ2-2, with D tentatively TRBD2 (6 bases). The CDR3 is made up of 15 amino acids. Germline V lookup: CDR1 SGHVS, CDR2 FQNEAQ. The full variable domain, rest sourced from reference TRBV7-8 and TRBJ2-2, is GAGVSQSPRYKVAKRGQDVALRCDPISGHVSLFWYQQALGQGPEFLTYFQNEAQLDKSGLPSDRFFAERPEGSVSTLKIQRTQQEDSAVYLCASSLGGGDTGELFFGEGSRLTVL.

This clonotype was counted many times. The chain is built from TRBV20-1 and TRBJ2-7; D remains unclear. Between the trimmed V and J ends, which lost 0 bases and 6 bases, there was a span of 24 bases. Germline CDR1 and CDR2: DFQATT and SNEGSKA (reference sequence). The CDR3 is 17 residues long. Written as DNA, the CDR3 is TGCAGTGCTAGAGATCAGTCCCACCCACTTTTGAAGAGCGAGCAGTACTTC. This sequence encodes CSARDQSHPLLKSEQYF.

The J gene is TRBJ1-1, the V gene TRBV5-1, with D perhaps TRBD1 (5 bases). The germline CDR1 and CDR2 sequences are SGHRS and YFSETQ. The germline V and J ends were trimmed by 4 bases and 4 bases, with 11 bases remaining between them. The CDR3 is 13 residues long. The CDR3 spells CASSRGASTEAFF. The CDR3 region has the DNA TGCGCCAGCAGCAGAGGGGCGAGCACTGAAGCTTTCTTT.

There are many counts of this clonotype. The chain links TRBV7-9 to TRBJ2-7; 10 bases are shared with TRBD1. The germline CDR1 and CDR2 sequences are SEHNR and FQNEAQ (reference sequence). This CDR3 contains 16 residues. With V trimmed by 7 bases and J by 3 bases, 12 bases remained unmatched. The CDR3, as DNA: TGTGCCAGCACCGGCGGAGGGGACAGGGGTTTCTACGAGCAGTACTTC. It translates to CASTGGGDRGFYEQYF.

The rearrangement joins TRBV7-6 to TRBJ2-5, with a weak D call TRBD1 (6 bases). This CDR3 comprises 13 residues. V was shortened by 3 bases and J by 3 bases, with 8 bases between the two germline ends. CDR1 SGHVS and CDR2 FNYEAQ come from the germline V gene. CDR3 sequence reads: CASSLGQKETQYF. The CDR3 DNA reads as TGTGCCAGCAGCTTGGGACAAAAAGAGACCCAGTACTTC.

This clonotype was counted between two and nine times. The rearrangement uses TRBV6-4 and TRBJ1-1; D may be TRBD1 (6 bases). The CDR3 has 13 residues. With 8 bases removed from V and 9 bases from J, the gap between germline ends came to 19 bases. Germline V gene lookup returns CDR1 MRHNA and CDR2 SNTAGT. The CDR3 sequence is CASSTKGGGKAFF. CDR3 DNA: TGTGCCAGCTCAACAAAGGGGGGGGGAAAAGCTTTCTTT.

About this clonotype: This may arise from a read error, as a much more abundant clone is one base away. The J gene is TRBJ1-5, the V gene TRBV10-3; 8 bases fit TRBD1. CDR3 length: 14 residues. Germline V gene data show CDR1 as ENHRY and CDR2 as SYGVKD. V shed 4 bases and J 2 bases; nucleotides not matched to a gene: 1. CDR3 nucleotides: TGTGCCATCAGTGCGGGACAGGGCAATCAGCCCCAGCATTTT. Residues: CAISAGQGNQPQHF.

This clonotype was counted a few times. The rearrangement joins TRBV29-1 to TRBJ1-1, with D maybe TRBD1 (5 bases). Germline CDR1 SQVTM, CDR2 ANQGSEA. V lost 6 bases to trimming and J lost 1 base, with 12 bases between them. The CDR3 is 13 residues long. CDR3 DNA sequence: TGCAGCGTCCCGAGGGGCGAGAACACTGAAGCTTTCTTT. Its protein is CSVPRGENTEAFF.

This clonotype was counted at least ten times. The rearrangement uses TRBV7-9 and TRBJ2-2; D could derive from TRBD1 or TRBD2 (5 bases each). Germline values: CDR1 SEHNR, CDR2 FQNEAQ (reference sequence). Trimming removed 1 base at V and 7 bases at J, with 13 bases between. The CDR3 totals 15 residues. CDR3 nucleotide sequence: TGTGCCAGCAGCTTAGAGCGGCAGGGAGTCGGGGAGCTGTTTTTT. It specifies CASSLERQGVGELFF.

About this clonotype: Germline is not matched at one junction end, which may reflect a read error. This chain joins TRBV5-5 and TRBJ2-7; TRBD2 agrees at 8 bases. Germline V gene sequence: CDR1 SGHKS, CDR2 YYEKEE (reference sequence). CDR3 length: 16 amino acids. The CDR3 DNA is TGCGCCAGCAGCTTGGCCGGGACTAGGATGACCTACGAGCAGTACTTC. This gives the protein CASSLAGTRMTYEQYF.

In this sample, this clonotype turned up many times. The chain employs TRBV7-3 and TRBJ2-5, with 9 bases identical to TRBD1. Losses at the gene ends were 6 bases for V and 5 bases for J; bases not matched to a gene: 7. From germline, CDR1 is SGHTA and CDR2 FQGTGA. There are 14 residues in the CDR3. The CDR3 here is CASSPTGGHETQYF. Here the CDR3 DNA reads TGTGCCAGCAGTCCTACAGGGGGCCACGAGACCCAGTACTTC.

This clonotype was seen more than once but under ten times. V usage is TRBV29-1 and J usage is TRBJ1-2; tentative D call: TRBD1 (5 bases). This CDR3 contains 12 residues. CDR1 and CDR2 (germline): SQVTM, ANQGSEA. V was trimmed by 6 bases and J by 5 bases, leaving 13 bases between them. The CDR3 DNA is TGCAGCGTCCCCTCCGGGACTTATGGCTACACCTTC. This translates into CSVPSGTYGYTF. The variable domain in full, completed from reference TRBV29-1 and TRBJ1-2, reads SAVISQKPSRDICQRGTSLTIQCQVDSQVTMMFWYRQQPGQSLTLIATANQGSEATYESGFVIDKFPISRPNLTFSTLTVSNMSPEDSSIYLCSVPSGTYGYTFGSGTRLTVV.